A selection of T cell receptor beta chains follows, all from one sample in a study of blood T cell repertoires in COVID-19. Generated by immunoSEQ multiplex PCR, the TCRdb table keeps only in-frame clones and is missing some. The sample carries around 180,000 clones, approximately 88% recorded once. Sequencing was done on a sample of peripheral blood. The origin of the receptors is a woman in her 30s with acute or convalescent COVID-19. CDR3s include the opening cysteine and the closing phenylalanine or tryptophan. The order of the fields is CDR3 protein, CDR3 DNA, J gene, D gene, clone size, V gene. The D gene is left open where the match is weak. Only some rows state a clone size, as once, few, many or a class for expanded clones.

CDR3 protein: CATSDPRGEYF; CDR3 DNA: TGTGCCACCAGTGACCCCAGGGGGGAGTACTTC; J gene: TRBJ2-7; D gene: NA; clone size: NA; V gene: TRBV24-1
CDR3 protein: CASSIPAGPTHGELFF; CDR3 DNA: TGTGCCAGTAGTATCCCAGCGGGACCCACACACGGGGAGCTGTTTTTT; J gene: TRBJ2-2; D gene: TRBD2; clone size: NA; V gene: TRBV19
CDR3 protein: CASSPSTTGEQYF; CDR3 DNA: TGTGCTAGCAGCCCGTCGACAACTGGCGAGCAGTACTTC; J gene: TRBJ2-7; D gene: NA; clone size: NA; V gene: TRBV7-7
CDR3 protein: CASSFSSYEQYF; CDR3 DNA: TGTGCCAGCAGTTTCAGCTCCTACGAGCAGTACTTC; J gene: TRBJ2-7; D gene: NA; clone size: NA; V gene: TRBV28
CDR3 protein: CAIGGLYSGNTIYF; CDR3 DNA: TGTGCCATCGGAGGCCTGTACTCTGGAAACACCATATATTTT; J gene: TRBJ1-3; D gene: NA; clone size: NA; V gene: TRBV2
CDR3 protein: CASSLLEGNTIYF; CDR3 DNA: TGTGCCAGCAGCTTGTTGGAGGGAAACACCATATATTTT; J gene: TRBJ1-3; D gene: NA; clone size: NA; V gene: TRBV5-4
CDR3 protein: CASSLSGVWGYTF; CDR3 DNA: TGCGCCAGCAGCTTGTCCGGGGTCTGGGGCTACACCTTC; J gene: TRBJ1-2; D gene: NA; clone size: NA; V gene: TRBV5-1
CDR3 protein: CASSLDVSGDEQFF; CDR3 DNA: TGTGCCAGCAGCTTAGATGTATCAGGGGACGAGCAGTTCTTC; J gene: TRBJ2-1; D gene: NA; clone size: NA; V gene: TRBV11-2
CDR3 protein: CASSLLDTNIQYF; CDR3 DNA: TGTGCCAGCTCATTACTAGACACCAACATTCAGTACTTC; J gene: TRBJ2-4; D gene: NA; clone size: NA; V gene: TRBV18
CDR3 protein: CSVEDRTDTQYF; CDR3 DNA: TGCAGCGTTGAAGATCGGACAGATACGCAGTATTTT; J gene: TRBJ2-3; D gene: NA; clone size: NA; V gene: TRBV29-1
CDR3 protein: CASTQWGGPDTQYF; CDR3 DNA: TGTGCCAGCACCCAGTGGGGAGGCCCAGATACGCAGTATTTT; J gene: TRBJ2-3; D gene: NA; clone size: NA; V gene: TRBV11-2
CDR3 protein: CASSTGYEQYF; CDR3 DNA: TGTGCCAGCAGTACAGGATACGAGCAGTACTTC; J gene: TRBJ2-7; D gene: NA; clone size: NA; V gene: TRBV11-2
CDR3 protein: CASRALRLQQYF; CDR3 DNA: TGTGCCAGCAGAGCCTTACGGTTGCAGCAGTACTTC; J gene: TRBJ2-7; D gene: NA; clone size: NA; V gene: TRBV2
CDR3 protein: CASNPVGGEQFF; CDR3 DNA: TGTGCCAGCAACCCGGTCGGGGGTGAGCAGTTCTTC; J gene: TRBJ2-1; D gene: NA; clone size: NA; V gene: TRBV5-6
CDR3 protein: CSAQGVFFEQYF; CDR3 DNA: TGCAGCGCTCAGGGGGTCTTCTTCGAGCAGTACTTC; J gene: TRBJ2-7; D gene: TRBD1; clone size: few; V gene: TRBV29-1
CDR3 protein: CASSPRGTSGTETQYF; CDR3 DNA: TGTGCCAGCTCACCCCGCGGGACTAGCGGGACAGAGACCCAGTACTTC; J gene: TRBJ2-5; D gene: TRBD2; clone size: NA; V gene: TRBV18
CDR3 protein: CATSKRSPAAYEQYF; CDR3 DNA: TGTGCCACCAGCAAGAGAAGCCCCGCCGCTTACGAGCAGTACTTC; J gene: TRBJ2-7; D gene: NA; clone size: once; V gene: TRBV15
CDR3 protein: CASRRDPGLAGGTGDTQYF; CDR3 DNA: TGTGCCAGCAGGAGGGACCCGGGACTAGCGGGAGGGACCGGGGATACGCAGTATTTT; J gene: TRBJ2-3; D gene: TRBD2; clone size: NA; V gene: TRBV5-8
CDR3 protein: CASSLGRTGEETQYF; CDR3 DNA: TGTGCCAGCAGCTTGGGTAGGACAGGTGAAGAGACCCAGTACTTC; J gene: TRBJ2-5; D gene: TRBD1; clone size: NA; V gene: TRBV5-8
CDR3 protein: CASSSPGLQTGELFF; CDR3 DNA: TGTGCCAGCAGCTCGCCGGGACTTCAGACCGGGGAGCTGTTTTTT; J gene: TRBJ2-2; D gene: NA; clone size: NA; V gene: TRBV7-9
CDR3 protein: CASSLRASTDTQYF; CDR3 DNA: TGTGCCAGCAGTTTGAGGGCAAGCACAGATACGCAGTATTTT; J gene: TRBJ2-3; D gene: NA; clone size: once; V gene: TRBV27
CDR3 protein: CASSYHYGQGNTEAFF; CDR3 DNA: TGTGCCAGCAGTTACCACTACGGACAGGGGAACACTGAAGCTTTCTTT; J gene: TRBJ1-1; D gene: TRBD1; clone size: few; V gene: TRBV6-5